The rows below give T cell receptor beta chains drawn from one sample of a study of shared clonotypes between healthy human individuals. Sequencing used immunoSEQ multiplex PCR; TCRdb keeps in-frame clones, though not all of them. The repertoire holds over 2 million clones, 92% seen once, with around 0.35% in the top ten. Sequenced material: naive CD4+ T cells from PBMCs. All receptors come from a man aged 18 to 30 in good health. Some clones in this sample may be carry-over from other donors' samples. The CDR3 runs from the conserved cysteine through the conserved F or W. The order of the fields is CDR3 DNA, CDR3 protein, D gene, clone size, V gene, J gene. D genes are given only for firm matches. The size of a clone is reported for some rows only, either as once, few or many, or as a class for expanded clones.

TGTGCCAGCAGAGTAGGCGGGCCTTACACTGAAGCTTTCTTT,CASRVGGPYTEAFF,.,.,TRBV28,TRBJ1-1
TGTGCCAGCAGTTTGGTTAGTGTGGGAGCGAGCACCGGGGAGCTGTTTTTT,CASSLVSVGASTGELFF,.,.,TRBV28,TRBJ2-2
TGTGCCAGCAGTTTTGAGGGCGGCCAATTCTCGAGGAGCTACACCTTC,CASSFEGGQFSRSYTF,.,.,TRBV27,TRBJ1-2
TGTGCCAGCCCGAAAACTGTGGGAGTGAACACTGAAGCTTTCTTT,CASPKTVGVNTEAFF,.,few,TRBV18,TRBJ1-1
TGTGCCAGCAGCTTAGCGGGCCCGAGGGGCTACGAGCAGTACTTC,CASSLAGPRGYEQYF,.,.,TRBV7-2,TRBJ2-7
TGTGCCAGCAGCTTCCTTCCAGGGGAGCTGTTTTTT,CASSFLPGELFF,.,.,TRBV5-4,TRBJ2-2
TGTGCCAGTAGTATAGGGTGGGGGGACCGGCACGAGCAGTACTTC,CASSIGWGDRHEQYF,.,.,TRBV19,TRBJ2-7
TGCGCCAGCAGCCCCGGAGATACGCAGTATTTT,CASSPGDTQYF,.,.,TRBV5-1,TRBJ2-3
TGTGCCAGCAGTGCATATATCCAACTAACAGGGTCTGGGGAGCAGTACTTC,CASSAYIQLTGSGEQYF,.,.,TRBV27,TRBJ2-7
TGTGCCAGCAGCGTGTATAGCACCGGGGAGCTGTTTTTT,CASSVYSTGELFF,.,.,TRBV9,TRBJ2-2
TGTGCCAGTAGTAGCAGGGATGGCGATCAGCCCCAGCATTTT,CASSSRDGDQPQHF,.,.,TRBV19,TRBJ1-5
TGCGCCAGCAGCCAAGATCCCCCCGGCGGGCAGTTCTTC,CASSQDPPGGQFF,.,.,TRBV4-1,TRBJ2-1
TGTGCCAGCAGCTTAAAGGGTGGCGGTAGCGCAGATACGCAGTATTTT,CASSLKGGGSADTQYF,.,once,TRBV7-3,TRBJ2-3
TGTGCCAGCAACCCAGCGGGAGGGAGCTCCTACAATGAGCAGTTCTTC,CASNPAGGSSYNEQFF,TRBD2,.,TRBV28,TRBJ2-1
TGTGCCAGCAGTGATAGGTTGGATTTTGGAAACACCATATATTTT,CASSDRLDFGNTIYF,.,.,TRBV9,TRBJ1-3
TGTGCCACCAGCAGAGGCGGACAGATGAACACTGAAGCTTTCTTT,CATSRGGQMNTEAFF,.,once,TRBV15,TRBJ1-1
TGTGCCAGCAGTGAAACCAAAAACATTCAGTACTTC,CASSETKNIQYF,.,.,TRBV2,TRBJ2-4
TGTGCCAGTAGTAGGACAGGGCTACGGGTCTATGAGCAGTTCTTC,CASSRTGLRVYEQFF,TRBD1,.,TRBV19,TRBJ2-1
TGCGCCAGCAGTGATTGGGCTAGCGGTAAAGAGACCCAGTACTTC,CASSDWASGKETQYF,TRBD2,.,TRBV10-2,TRBJ2-5
TGTGCCAGCAGCCAAGGTTGGACAGGACTTCTGAACACTGAAGCTTTCTTT,CASSQGWTGLLNTEAFF,TRBD1,few,TRBV4-2,TRBJ1-1
TGTGCCAGCAGCTTATTGTTGCCTAGCGGGAGTCGGCAGACCCAGTACTTC,CASSLLLPSGSRQTQYF,TRBD2,.,TRBV7-8,TRBJ2-5
TGCAGCGTCTGGACAGGGGTCCCAGATACGCAGTATTTT,CSVWTGVPDTQYF,TRBD1,.,TRBV29-1,TRBJ2-3
TGTGCCAGCAGACCCGGGACATCGAACACTGAAGCTTTCTTT,CASRPGTSNTEAFF,.,.,TRBV7-9,TRBJ1-1
TGTGCCAGCAGTGGCAACACTGAAGCTTTCTTT,CASSGNTEAFF,.,.,TRBV6-1,TRBJ1-1
TGTGCCAGCTCACCGGAGCAGGGGGCCGATATAGGCGGCTACACCTTC,CASSPEQGADIGGYTF,TRBD1,.,TRBV18,TRBJ1-2
TGTGCCAGCGGCCGGGGCTCGAACACTGAAGCTTTCTTT,CASGRGSNTEAFF,.,few,TRBV6-1,TRBJ1-1
TGTGCCAGCGCCCCGGGGGCGCGTGCCACCGGGGAGCTGTTTTTT,CASAPGARATGELFF,.,once,TRBV9,TRBJ2-2
TGTGCCAGCAGCCCCAGACAGGGCGTTATCTACGAGCAGTACTTC,CASSPRQGVIYEQYF,TRBD1,.,TRBV11-2,TRBJ2-7
TGTGCCAGTAGTTCCCGACTAGCGGCCACCACAGATACGCAGTATTTT,CASSSRLAATTDTQYF,TRBD2,.,TRBV19,TRBJ2-3
TGTGCCAGAAGCGGGGACAGGGGCACAGATACGCAGTATTTT,CARSGDRGTDTQYF,TRBD1,.,TRBV5-3,TRBJ2-3
TGTGCCAGCAGGGATTTAGGCTCCTACGAGCAGTACTTC,CASRDLGSYEQYF,.,.,TRBV6-5,TRBJ2-7